This T cell receptor beta chain derives from a study of cytomegalovirus exposure and HLA in healthy donors. In germline, CDR1 is MNHEY, CDR2 SVGAGI. V shed 0 bases and J 13 bases; nucleotides not matched to a gene: 7. The CDR3 runs 15 residues. Measured with immunoSEQ multiplex PCR; TCRdb has only the in-frame clones, and not every one. The table records some 110,000 clones, about 88% of them present only once. Separation from the 666-subject first cohort characterized the roughly 120-subject validation cohort, to which the donors belonged. Findings and caveats of the study: Three of the chains that were CMV-associated were confirmed in vitro to be specific for CMV antigens.

Details on this clone: Its matching antigen is unknown.

This TCR was recovered from a woman younger than 30 in good health and CMV-seropositive. V and J are TRBV6-5 and TRBJ1-6; 9 bases are shared with TRBD1. Sequenced sample: PBMCs. The CDR3 region is CASSYSVTGGYPLHF. As DNA, the CDR3 is TGTGCCAGCAGTTACTCCGTGACAGGGGGATATCCCCTCCACTTT.